Presented here are 18 T cell receptor beta chains from one specimen sequenced in a study of blood T cell repertoires in COVID-19. Generated by immunoSEQ multiplex PCR, the TCRdb table keeps only in-frame clones and is missing some. The profile covers approximately 180,000 clones, with approximately 86% appearing a single time and about 5% taken by the ten largest. Sequencing was carried out using PBMCs or T cells enriched from blood (not recorded which). All receptors come from a woman aged 55-70 years with acute COVID-19.

The chain combines TRBV20-1 with TRBJ1-1, with D possibly being TRBD1 (5 bases). V dropped 3 bases and J dropped 4 bases, with 15 bases sitting between them. Germline V lookup: CDR1 DFQATT, CDR2 SNEGSKA (reference sequence). CDR3 length: 14 amino acids. The DNA of the CDR3 is TGCAGTGCTAGTTCCCCAGGGAGGATCACTGAAGCTTTCTTT. This gives the protein CSASSPGRITEAFF.

The chain is built from TRBV6-2 or TRBV6-3 and TRBJ1-5; D uncertain. The V end was cut by 4 bases, the J end by 3 bases, with 7 bases between. The CDR3 loop spans 13 amino acids. Per the germline V gene, CDR1 is MNHEY and CDR2 is SVGEGT. The CDR3 is CASSSRNNQPQHF. CDR3 sequence (DNA): TGTGCCAGCAGTTCGAGGAACAATCAGCCCCAGCATTTT.

The chain carries TRBV11-2 and TRBJ2-5; 9 positions agree with TRBD2. With 5 bases clipped from V and 2 bases from J, the junction kept 3 bases outside the gene matches. The CDR3 contains 14 residues. CDR1 is SGHAT and CDR2 is FQNNGV in the germline V gene. The CDR3 is CASSTAGGQETQYF. CDR3 sequence (DNA): TGTGCCAGCAGCACCGCGGGGGGGCAAGAGACCCAGTACTTC.

The CDR3 region is CASRGLAKNIQYF. For the CDR3, the DNA is TGTGCCAGCAGGGGGCTAGCCAAAAACATTCAGTACTTC. J is TRBJ2-4 and V is TRBV6-5, with D perhaps matching TRBD1 (5 bases). Germline V gene sequence: CDR1 MNHEY, CDR2 SVGAGI. The CDR3 consists of 13 residues. V lost 6 bases and J lost 0, with 6 bases in between.

The chain recombines TRBV7-9 with TRBJ1-5; 10 bases are shared with TRBD1. Trimming cost V 4 bases and J 3 bases; bases outside gene matches: 3. Germline V lookup: CDR1 SEHNR, CDR2 FQNEAQ (reference sequence). CDR3 length: 15 amino acids. The CDR3 is CASSSGTGANQPQHF. The CDR3 DNA follows: TGTGCCAGCAGCTCCGGGACAGGGGCCAATCAGCCCCAGCATTTT.

This chain uses TRBV18 with TRBJ2-1; possibly TRBD2 for D (6 bases). Trimming shortened V by 6 bases and J by 4 bases, and 19 bases separated the two germline ends. Germline CDR1 and CDR2: KGHSH and LQKENI. The CDR3 is 16 amino acids. The CDR3 loop is CASSYQGSAGYNEQFF. In DNA form, the CDR3 reads TGTGCCAGCTCGTACCAAGGTTCGGCGGGATACAATGAGCAGTTCTTC.

The rearrangement uses TRBV27 and TRBJ2-1; TRBD2 aligns across 7 bases. The CDR3 is 16 residues long. V was pared by 4 bases and J by 5 bases, with 11 bases of the junction left unmatched. Germline CDR1 MNHEY, CDR2 SMNVEV (reference sequence). The CDR3 DNA reads as TGTGCCAGCAGTTCAACCGGACTAGTTGAGAACAATGAGCAGTTCTTC. Its translation is CASSSTGLVENNEQFF.

This chain joins TRBV19 and TRBJ2-6, with 7 bases that match TRBD1. Germline V gives CDR1 LNHDA, CDR2 SQIVND (reference sequence). The CDR3 runs to 19 residues. The V and J ends lost 4 bases and 1 base, in that order; junction bases with no gene match: 13. DNA for the CDR3: TGTGCCAGTAGTAATCGTGTAGGGACAGAAACATCTGGGGCCAACGTCCTGACTTTC. Encoded protein: CASSNRVGTETSGANVLTF.

J is TRBJ2-5 and V is TRBV27, with D uncertain. This CDR3 comprises 13 residues. Germline V CDR1 and CDR2: MNHEY, SMNVEV (reference sequence). The V and J ends lost 2 bases and 5 bases respectively, with 9 bases between them. CDR3 DNA: TGTGCCAGCAGTTTAACTTTCCGGGAGACCCAGTACTTC. Amino acid sequence: CASSLTFRETQYF.

The chain recombines TRBV20-1 with TRBJ2-1; 9 bases map to TRBD2. The germline CDR1 and CDR2 sequences are DFQATT and SNEGSKA (reference sequence). This CDR3 is 14 amino acids long. J was trimmed by 6 bases and V by 3 bases; bases with no gene match: 6. CDR3 sequence (DNA): TGCAGTGCTAGTTTAGCGGGAGCTCCCAATGAGCAGTTCTTC. It yields the protein CSASLAGAPNEQFF.

This clone was detected only a few times. The chain recombines TRBV7-7 with TRBJ2-7; 7 bases are shared with TRBD2. Germline V lookup: CDR1 SSHAT, CDR2 FNYEAQ (reference sequence). The junction had 8 bases not matched to a gene; V was cut back by 7 bases and J by 2 bases. The CDR3 is made up of 14 amino acids. CDR3 region: CASTTAGFTYEQYF. Written as DNA, the CDR3 is TGTGCCAGCACCACAGCGGGATTTACCTACGAGCAGTACTTC.

This clone has a handful of counts. This rearrangement joins TRBV10-1 to TRBJ2-1, with D maybe TRBD2 (5 bases). Trimming shortened V by 5 bases and J by 8 bases, and 13 bases separated the two germline ends. Germline CDR1 and CDR2: WNHNN and SYGVQD (reference sequence). This CDR3 has 13 amino acids. The CDR3 reads CASSPVAGDEQFF. For the CDR3, the DNA is TGCGCCAGCAGTCCCGTTGCCGGGGATGAGCAGTTCTTC.

The chain employs TRBV9 and TRBJ1-2; 9 bases are a match to TRBD1. Germline CDR1 reads SGDLS; CDR2 reads YYNGEE. This CDR3 comprises 15 residues. V shed 4 bases and J 6 bases; nucleotides not matched to a gene: 10. The CDR3 here is CASSPRTGGSDGYTF. In DNA, the CDR3 is TGTGCCAGCAGCCCACGCACAGGGGGCTCCGATGGCTACACCTTC.

The chain uses TRBV19 and TRBJ2-7; TRBD2 is a possible D gene (6 bases). V lost 7 bases, J lost 0 bases, and 10 bases lay in between. The CDR3 runs to 13 residues. Germline V gene sequence: CDR1 LNHDA, CDR2 SQIVND (reference sequence). The CDR3 loop reads CASKDGSSYEQYF. For the CDR3, the DNA is TGTGCCAGTAAGGACGGGAGCTCCTACGAGCAGTACTTC. The full variable domain, with the rest looked up from reference TRBV19 and TRBJ2-7, is DGGITQSPKYLFRKEGQNVTLSCEQNLNHDAMYWYRQDPGQGLRLIYYSQIVNDFQKGDIAEGYSVSREKKESFPLTVTSAQKNPTAFYLCASKDGSSYEQYFGPGTRLTVT.

V and J are TRBV7-2 and TRBJ1-2; tentative D call: TRBD1 (6 bases). V lost 1 base, J lost 4 bases, and 22 bases lay in between. Germline V gene lookup returns CDR1 SGHTA and CDR2 FQGNSA. There are 18 residues in the CDR3. CDR3 in amino acids: CASSLDLRGGYLIYGYTF. In DNA form, the CDR3 reads TGTGCCAGCAGCTTAGATCTGCGGGGGGGCTATCTGATCTATGGCTACACCTTC.

This clone was recorded at least ten times. This chain uses TRBV7-9 with TRBJ2-4; 7 nucleotides match TRBD1. The CDR3 totals 15 residues. Germline V gene lookup returns CDR1 SEHNR and CDR2 FQNEAQ (reference sequence). J lost 7 bases, V lost 2 bases, and 8 bases had no gene match. CDR3 nucleotide sequence: TGTGCCAGCAGCTTAAGAATAGGGGGCGCGAACATTCAGTACTTC. Protein: CASSLRIGGANIQYF.

The rearrangement links TRBV10-3 to TRBJ2-3; 14 bases fit TRBD2. This CDR3 comprises 16 residues. Germline CDR1 is ENHRY and CDR2 is SYGVKD. V trimming: 4 bases; J trimming: 1 base; junction bases outside the gene matches: 1. CDR3 protein: CAISGGLAGGTDTQYF. The CDR3 DNA is TGTGCCATCAGTGGGGGACTAGCGGGAGGCACAGATACGCAGTATTTT.

This clone was seen more than once but under ten times. The V call is TRBV19, the J call TRBJ1-2; D gene uncertain. V lost 8 bases to trimming and J lost 3 bases, with 16 bases between them. The CDR3 covers 14 residues. Germline CDR1 and CDR2: LNHDA and SQIVND (reference sequence). The CDR3 protein is CASLGSSGYYGYTF. For the CDR3, the DNA is TGTGCCAGTTTAGGGAGCTCGGGTTACTATGGCTACACCTTC.